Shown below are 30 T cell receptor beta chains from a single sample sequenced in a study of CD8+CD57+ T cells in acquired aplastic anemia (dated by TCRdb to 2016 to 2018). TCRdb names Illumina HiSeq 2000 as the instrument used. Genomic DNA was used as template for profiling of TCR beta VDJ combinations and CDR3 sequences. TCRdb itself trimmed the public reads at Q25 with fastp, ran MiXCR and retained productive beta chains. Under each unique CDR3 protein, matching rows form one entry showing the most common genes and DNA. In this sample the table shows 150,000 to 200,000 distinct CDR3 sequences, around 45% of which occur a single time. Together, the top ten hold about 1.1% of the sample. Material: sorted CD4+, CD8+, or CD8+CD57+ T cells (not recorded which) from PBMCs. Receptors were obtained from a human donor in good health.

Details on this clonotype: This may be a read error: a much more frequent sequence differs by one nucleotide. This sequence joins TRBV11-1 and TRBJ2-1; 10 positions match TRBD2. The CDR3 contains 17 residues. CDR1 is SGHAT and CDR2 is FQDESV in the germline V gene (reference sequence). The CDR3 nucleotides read TGTGCCGGCAGCTCCCGACGGAATAGCGGGGGGATTAATGAGCAGTTCTTC. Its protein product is CAGSSRRNSGGINEQFF.

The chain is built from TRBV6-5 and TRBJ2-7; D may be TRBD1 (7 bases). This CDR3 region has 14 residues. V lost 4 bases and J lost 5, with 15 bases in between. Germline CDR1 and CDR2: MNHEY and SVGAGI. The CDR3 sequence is CASSLNRGGDEQYF. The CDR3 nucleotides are TGTGCCAGCAGTTTGAACAGGGGCGGGGACGAGCAGTACTTC.

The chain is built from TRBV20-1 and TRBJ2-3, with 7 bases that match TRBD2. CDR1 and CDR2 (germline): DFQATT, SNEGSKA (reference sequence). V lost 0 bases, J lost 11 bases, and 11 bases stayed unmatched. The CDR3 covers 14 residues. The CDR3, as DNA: TGCAGTGCTAGAGATGGAAGCGGGAAGACCCAGCAGTATTTT. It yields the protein CSARDGSGKTQQYF.

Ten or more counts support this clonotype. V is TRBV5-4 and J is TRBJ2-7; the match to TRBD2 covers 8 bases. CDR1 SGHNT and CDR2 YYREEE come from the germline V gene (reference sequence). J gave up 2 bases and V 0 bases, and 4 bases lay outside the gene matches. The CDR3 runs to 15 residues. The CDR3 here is CASSLDTSGPYEQYF. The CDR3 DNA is TGTGCCAGCAGCTTGGATACTAGCGGACCCTACGAGCAGTACTTC.

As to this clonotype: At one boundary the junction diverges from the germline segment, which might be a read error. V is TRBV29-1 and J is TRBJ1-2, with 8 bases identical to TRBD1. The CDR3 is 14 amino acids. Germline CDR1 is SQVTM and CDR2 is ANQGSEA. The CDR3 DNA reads TGCAGCGTTCGAAGACCGGACAGGGACTACGGCTACACCTTC. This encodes CSVRRPDRDYGYTF.

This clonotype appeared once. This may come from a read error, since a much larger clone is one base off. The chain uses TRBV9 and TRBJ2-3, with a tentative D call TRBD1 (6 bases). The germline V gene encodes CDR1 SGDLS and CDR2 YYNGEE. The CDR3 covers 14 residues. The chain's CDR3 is CASSDRAFTDAQYF. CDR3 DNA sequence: TGTGCCAGCAGCGACAGGGCGTTCACAGATGCGCAGTATTTT.

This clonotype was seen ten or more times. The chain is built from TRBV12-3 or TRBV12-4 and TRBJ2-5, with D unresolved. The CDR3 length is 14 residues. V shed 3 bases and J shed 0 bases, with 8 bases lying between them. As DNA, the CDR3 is TGTGCCAGCAGTTTGCCCCCCTACCAAGAGACCCAGTACTTC. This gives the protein CASSLPPYQETQYF.

In DNA form, the CDR3 reads TGTGCCAGCAGTTTAGAAACCAGGTACTTGAACACCGGGGAGCTGTTTTTT. Translated: CASSLETRYLNTGELFF. V and J are TRBV27 and TRBJ2-2; no definite D call. This CDR3 comprises 17 residues. V gave up 2 bases and J gave up 1 base, with 14 bases separating them. Germline V CDR1 and CDR2: MNHEY, SMNVEV (reference sequence).

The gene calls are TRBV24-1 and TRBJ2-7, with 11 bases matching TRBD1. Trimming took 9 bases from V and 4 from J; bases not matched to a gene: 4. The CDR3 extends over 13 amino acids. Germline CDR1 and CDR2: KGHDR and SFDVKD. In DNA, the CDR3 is TGTGCCACCGGTGGGACAGGGGGTTACGAGCAGTACTTC. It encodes CATGGTGGYEQYF.

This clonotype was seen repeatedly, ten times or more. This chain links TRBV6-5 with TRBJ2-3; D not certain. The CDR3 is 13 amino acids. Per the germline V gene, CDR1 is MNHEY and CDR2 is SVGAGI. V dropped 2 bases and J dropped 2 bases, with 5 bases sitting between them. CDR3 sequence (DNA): TGTGCCAGCAGTTACGATGCCACAGATACGCAGTATTTT. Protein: CASSYDATDTQYF.

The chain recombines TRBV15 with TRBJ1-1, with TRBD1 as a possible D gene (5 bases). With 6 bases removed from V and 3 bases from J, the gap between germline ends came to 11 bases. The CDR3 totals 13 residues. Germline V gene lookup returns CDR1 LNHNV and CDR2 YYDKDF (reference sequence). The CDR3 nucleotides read TGTGCCACCAGTAGGGACCTATACACTGAAGCTTTCTTT. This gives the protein CATSRDLYTEAFF.

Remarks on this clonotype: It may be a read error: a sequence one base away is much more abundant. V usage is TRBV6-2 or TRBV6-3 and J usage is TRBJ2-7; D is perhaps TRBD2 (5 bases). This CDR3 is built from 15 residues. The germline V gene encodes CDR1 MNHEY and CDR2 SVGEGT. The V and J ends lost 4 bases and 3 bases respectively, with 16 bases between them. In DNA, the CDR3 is TGTGCCAGCAGTTTCGGACTCCCAGCTGACTACGAGCAGTACTTC. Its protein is CASSFGLPADYEQYF.

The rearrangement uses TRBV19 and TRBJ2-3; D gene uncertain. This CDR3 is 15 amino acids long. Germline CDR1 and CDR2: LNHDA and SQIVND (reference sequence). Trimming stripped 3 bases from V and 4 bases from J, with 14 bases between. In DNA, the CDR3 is TGTGCCAGTAGTATCATCACGGGTGGGGCAGATACGCAGTATTTT. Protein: CASSIITGGADTQYF.

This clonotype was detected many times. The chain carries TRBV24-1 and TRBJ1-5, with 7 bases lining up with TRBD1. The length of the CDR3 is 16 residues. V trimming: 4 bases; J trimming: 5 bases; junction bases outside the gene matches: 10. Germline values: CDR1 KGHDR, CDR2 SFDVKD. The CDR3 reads CATSDPRQGGHQPQHF. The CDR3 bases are TGTGCCACCAGTGACCCTAGACAGGGAGGTCATCAGCCCCAGCATTTT.

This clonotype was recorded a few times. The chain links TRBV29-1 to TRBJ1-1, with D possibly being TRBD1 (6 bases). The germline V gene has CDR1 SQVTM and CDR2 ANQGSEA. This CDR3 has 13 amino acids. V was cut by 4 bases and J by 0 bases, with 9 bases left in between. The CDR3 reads CSVAGEMNTEAFF. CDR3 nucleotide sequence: TGCAGCGTTGCAGGGGAAATGAACACTGAAGCTTTCTTT. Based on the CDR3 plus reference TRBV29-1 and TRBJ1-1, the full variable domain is SAVISQKPSRDICQRGTSLTIQCQVDSQVTMMFWYRQQPGQSLTLIATANQGSEATYESGFVIDKFPISRPNLTFSTLTVSNMSPEDSSIYLCSVAGEMNTEAFFGQGTRLTVV.

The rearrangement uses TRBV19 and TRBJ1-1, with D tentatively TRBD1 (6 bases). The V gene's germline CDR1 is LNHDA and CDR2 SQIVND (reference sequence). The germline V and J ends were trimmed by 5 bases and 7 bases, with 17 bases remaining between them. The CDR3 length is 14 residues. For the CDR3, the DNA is TGTGCCAGTAGTTTCAAACAGGGCGGTCGTGAAGCTTTCTTT. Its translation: CASSFKQGGREAFF.

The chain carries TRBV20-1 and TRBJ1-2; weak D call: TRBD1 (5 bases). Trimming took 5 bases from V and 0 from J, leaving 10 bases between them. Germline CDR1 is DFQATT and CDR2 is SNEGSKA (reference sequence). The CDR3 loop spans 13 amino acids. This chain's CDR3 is CSAPNRTNYGYTF. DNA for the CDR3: TGCAGTGCTCCAAACAGGACTAACTATGGCTACACCTTC.

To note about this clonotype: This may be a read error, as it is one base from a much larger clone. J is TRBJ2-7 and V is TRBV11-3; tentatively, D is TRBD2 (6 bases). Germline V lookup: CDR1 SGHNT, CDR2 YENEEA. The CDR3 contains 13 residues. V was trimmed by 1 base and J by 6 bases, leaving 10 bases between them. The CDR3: CASSLGRGLEQYF. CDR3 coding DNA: TGTGCCAGCAGCTTAGGGAGGGGCCTCGAGCAGTACTTC. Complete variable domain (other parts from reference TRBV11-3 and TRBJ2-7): EAGVVQSPRYKIIEKKQPVAFWCNPISGHNTLYWYLQNLGQGPELLIRYENEEAVDDSQLPKDRFSAERLKGVDSTLKIQPAELGDSAVYLCASSLGRGLEQYFGPGTRLTVT.

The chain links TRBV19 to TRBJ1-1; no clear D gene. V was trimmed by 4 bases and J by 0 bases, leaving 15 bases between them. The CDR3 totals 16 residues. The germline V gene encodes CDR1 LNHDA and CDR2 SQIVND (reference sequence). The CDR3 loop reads CASSTSGLLMNTEAFF. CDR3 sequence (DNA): TGTGCCAGTAGTACTTCAGGACTGTTGATGAACACTGAAGCTTTCTTT.

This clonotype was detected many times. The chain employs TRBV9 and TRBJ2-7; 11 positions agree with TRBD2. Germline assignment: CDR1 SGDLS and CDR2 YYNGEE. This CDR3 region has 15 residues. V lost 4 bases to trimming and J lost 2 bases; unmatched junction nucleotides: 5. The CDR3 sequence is CASSSGLAATYEQYF. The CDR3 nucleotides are TGTGCCAGCAGCTCGGGACTAGCGGCAACCTACGAGCAGTACTTC.

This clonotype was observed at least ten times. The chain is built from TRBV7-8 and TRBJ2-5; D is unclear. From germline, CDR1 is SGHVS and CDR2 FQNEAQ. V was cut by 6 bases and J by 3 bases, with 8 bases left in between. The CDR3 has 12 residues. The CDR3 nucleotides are TGTGCCAGCAGACCAACAGAAGAGACCCAGTACTTC. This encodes CASRPTEETQYF. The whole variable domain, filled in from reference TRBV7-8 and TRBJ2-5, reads GAGVSQSPRYKVAKRGQDVALRCDPISGHVSLFWYQQALGQGPEFLTYFQNEAQLDKSGLPSDRFFAERPEGSVSTLKIQRTQQEDSAVYLCASRPTEETQYFGPGTRLLVL.

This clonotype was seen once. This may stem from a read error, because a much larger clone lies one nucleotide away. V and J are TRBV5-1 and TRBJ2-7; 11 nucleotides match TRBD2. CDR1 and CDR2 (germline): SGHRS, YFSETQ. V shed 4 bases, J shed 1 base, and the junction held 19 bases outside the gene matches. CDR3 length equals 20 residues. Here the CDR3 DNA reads TGCGCCAGCAGCCCGACTAGCGGGATTAGGTTGCGTGATGATTCCTACGAGCAGTACTTC. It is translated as CASSPTSGIRLRDDSYEQYF.

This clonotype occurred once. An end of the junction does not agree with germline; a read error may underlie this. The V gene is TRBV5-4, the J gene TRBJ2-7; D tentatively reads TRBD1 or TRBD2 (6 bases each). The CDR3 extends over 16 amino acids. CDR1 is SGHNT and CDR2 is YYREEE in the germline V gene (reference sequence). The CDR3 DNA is TGTGCCAGCAGCTTGGGGGGGGCAGCGGCATCCTGCGAGCAGTACTTC. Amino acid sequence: CASSLGGAAASCEQYF.

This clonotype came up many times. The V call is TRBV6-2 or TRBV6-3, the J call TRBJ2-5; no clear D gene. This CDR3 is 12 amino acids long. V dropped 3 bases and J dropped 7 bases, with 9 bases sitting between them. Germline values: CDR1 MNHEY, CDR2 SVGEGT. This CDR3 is CASSYPRGTQYF. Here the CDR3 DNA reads TGTGCCAGCAGTTATCCCCGCGGGACCCAGTACTTC.

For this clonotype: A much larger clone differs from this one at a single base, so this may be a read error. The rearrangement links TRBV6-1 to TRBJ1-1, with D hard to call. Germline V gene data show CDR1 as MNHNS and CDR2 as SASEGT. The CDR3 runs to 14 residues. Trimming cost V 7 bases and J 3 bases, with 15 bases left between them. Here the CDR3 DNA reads TGTGCCAGCATTCCGTCCCTCCCGGACACTGAAGCTTTCTTT. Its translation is CASIPSLPDTEAFF.

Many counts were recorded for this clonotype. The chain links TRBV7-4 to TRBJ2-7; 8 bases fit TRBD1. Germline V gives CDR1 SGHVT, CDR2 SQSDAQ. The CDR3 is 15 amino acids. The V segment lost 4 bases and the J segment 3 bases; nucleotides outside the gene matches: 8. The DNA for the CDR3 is TGTGCCAGCAGCTGTCCACCGGGACAGGACTACGAGCAGTACTTC. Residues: CASSCPPGQDYEQYF. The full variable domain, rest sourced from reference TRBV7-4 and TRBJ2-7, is GAGVSQSPRYKVAKRGRDVALRCDSISGHVTLYWYRQTLGQGSEVLTYSQSDAQRDKSGRPSGRFSAERPERSVSTLKIQRTEQGDSAVYLCASSCPPGQDYEQYFGPGTRLTVT.

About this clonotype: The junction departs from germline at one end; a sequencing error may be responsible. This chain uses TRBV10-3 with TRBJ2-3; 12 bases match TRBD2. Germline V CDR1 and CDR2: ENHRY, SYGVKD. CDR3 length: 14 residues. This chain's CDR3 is CAVGGLAGQGTRYF. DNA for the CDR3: TGTGCCGTCGGTGGACTAGCGGGGCAGGGTACGCGGTATTTT.

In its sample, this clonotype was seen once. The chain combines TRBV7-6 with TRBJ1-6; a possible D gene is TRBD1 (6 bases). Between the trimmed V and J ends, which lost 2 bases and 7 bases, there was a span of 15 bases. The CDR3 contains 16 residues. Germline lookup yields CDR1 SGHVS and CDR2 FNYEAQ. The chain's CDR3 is CASSLWEQGWNSPLHF. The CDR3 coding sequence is TGTGCCAGCAGCTTATGGGAACAGGGATGGAATTCACCCCTCCACTTT.

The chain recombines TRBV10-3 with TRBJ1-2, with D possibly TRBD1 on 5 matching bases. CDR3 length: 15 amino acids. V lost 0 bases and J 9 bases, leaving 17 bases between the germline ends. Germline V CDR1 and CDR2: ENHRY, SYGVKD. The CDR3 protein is CAISESSRGGRSYTF. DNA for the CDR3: TGTGCCATCAGTGAGTCCTCACGGGGGGGTCGGAGCTACACCTTC.

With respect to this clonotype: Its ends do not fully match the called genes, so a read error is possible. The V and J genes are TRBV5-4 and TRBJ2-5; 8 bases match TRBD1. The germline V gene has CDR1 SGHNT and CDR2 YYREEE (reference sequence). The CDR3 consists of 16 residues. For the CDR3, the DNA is TGTGCCAACAGCCGGACAGGGTTGAGGGGCCAAGAGACCCAGTACTTC. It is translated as CANSRTGLRGQETQYF.